A selection of T cell receptor beta chains follows, all from one sample in a study of OX40 agonist ivuxolimab in advanced cancers. The data were produced by immunoSEQ multiplex PCR, yet TCRdb's version contains in-frame clones alone and is incomplete. This table has some 80,000 clones, around nine tenths appearing once. Material: CD4+ or CD8+ T cells sorted from blood, obtained in a trial of the OX40 agonist ivuxolimab. The receptor source for this set is an adult with an advanced solid tumor such as melanoma, head and neck, liver or kidney cancer. Both conserved end residues are part of each CDR3. The D gene is left open where the match is weak. Clone size, where shown, is once, few, many, or a class for clones that have expanded.

j_call: TRBJ2-5; clone_size: once; v_call: TRBV27; d_call: .; cdr3_nt: TGTGCCAGCAGTCCGGGGACTCTCCGTCAAGAGACCCAGTACTTC; cdr3_aa: CASSPGTLRQETQYF
j_call: TRBJ2-1; clone_size: .; v_call: TRBV11-2; d_call: .; cdr3_nt: TGTGCCAGCAGCTTAGAGGGGGTCCCGGGCGATGAGCAGTTCTTC; cdr3_aa: CASSLEGVPGDEQFF
j_call: TRBJ2-7; clone_size: .; v_call: TRBV18; d_call: .; cdr3_nt: TGTGCCAGCTCATTAGACGAGGCCGGCCAGCAGTACTTC; cdr3_aa: CASSLDEAGQQYF
j_call: TRBJ1-1; clone_size: .; v_call: TRBV7-3; d_call: .; cdr3_nt: TGTGCCAGCAGCTTATTCGTTGGGAGTGAAGCTTTCTTT; cdr3_aa: CASSLFVGSEAFF
j_call: TRBJ1-1; clone_size: few; v_call: TRBV2; d_call: .; cdr3_nt: TGTGCCAGCAGGGGGGGGACTGAAGCTTTCTTT; cdr3_aa: CASRGGTEAFF
j_call: TRBJ1-3; clone_size: .; v_call: TRBV11-2; d_call: .; cdr3_nt: TGTGCCAGCAGCGGATCTGGAAACACCATATATTTT; cdr3_aa: CASSGSGNTIYF
j_call: TRBJ1-1; clone_size: .; v_call: TRBV5-1; d_call: .; cdr3_nt: TGCGCCAGCGCCCGCTCTGGGTCGAACACTGAAGCTTTCTTT; cdr3_aa: CASARSGSNTEAFF
j_call: TRBJ1-5; clone_size: .; v_call: TRBV7-2; d_call: TRBD1; cdr3_nt: TGTGCCAGCAGCCCGAGACAGGGGAATCAGCCCCAGCATTTT; cdr3_aa: CASSPRQGNQPQHF
j_call: TRBJ2-7; clone_size: .; v_call: TRBV5-4; d_call: TRBD2; cdr3_nt: TGTGCCAGCAGCCCTGGGGGGGGTCAGATGGACGAGCAGTACTTC; cdr3_aa: CASSPGGGQMDEQYF
j_call: TRBJ2-3; clone_size: .; v_call: TRBV7-3; d_call: TRBD2; cdr3_nt: TGTGCCAGCAGCTTAACGCGGGAGCGCACAGATACGCAGTATTTT; cdr3_aa: CASSLTRERTDTQYF
j_call: TRBJ2-2; clone_size: .; v_call: TRBV5-1; d_call: .; cdr3_nt: TGCGCCAGCAGCTTTGGGCGGGAAAACACCGGGGAGCTGTTTTTT; cdr3_aa: CASSFGRENTGELFF
j_call: TRBJ2-7; clone_size: .; v_call: TRBV10-3; d_call: TRBD2; cdr3_nt: TGTGCCATCAGCCAAGGGGCTAGCGGGACCTACGAGCAGTACTTC; cdr3_aa: CAISQGASGTYEQYF
j_call: TRBJ1-4; clone_size: .; v_call: TRBV6-5; d_call: .; cdr3_nt: TGTGCCAGCAGACTCGATCTTAATGAAAAACTGTTTTTT; cdr3_aa: CASRLDLNEKLFF
j_call: TRBJ2-2; clone_size: .; v_call: TRBV28; d_call: .; cdr3_nt: TGTGCCAGTTTGGGACGGAACACCGGGGAGCTGTTTTTT; cdr3_aa: CASLGRNTGELFF
j_call: TRBJ1-5; clone_size: .; v_call: TRBV19; d_call: .; cdr3_nt: TGTGCCAGTACCCCAAGGGGGACCGAGTATAGCAATCAGCCCCAGCATTTT; cdr3_aa: CASTPRGTEYSNQPQHF
j_call: TRBJ1-1; clone_size: .; v_call: TRBV27; d_call: .; cdr3_nt: TGTGCCAGCAGTTTATCTACAGACGACATAAAACCGATGAACACTGAAGCTTTCTTT; cdr3_aa: CASSLSTDDIKPMNTEAFF
j_call: TRBJ2-7; clone_size: .; v_call: TRBV7-6; d_call: .; cdr3_nt: TGTGCCAGCAGCTTAGAGAGGTACGAGCAGTACTTC; cdr3_aa: CASSLERYEQYF
j_call: TRBJ2-3; clone_size: .; v_call: TRBV10-1; d_call: TRBD2; cdr3_nt: TGCGCCAGTCCGGGACTAGCGGGAGATAGCACAGATACGCAGTATTTT; cdr3_aa: CASPGLAGDSTDTQYF
j_call: TRBJ2-2; clone_size: .; v_call: TRBV5-1; d_call: .; cdr3_nt: TGCGCCAGCAGCTTGGGCCCAGGGAACACCGGGGAGCTGTTTTTT; cdr3_aa: CASSLGPGNTGELFF
j_call: TRBJ1-2; clone_size: .; v_call: TRBV18; d_call: .; cdr3_nt: TGTGCCAGCTCACCATGGGGGCGGGACTATGGCTACACCTTC; cdr3_aa: CASSPWGRDYGYTF
j_call: TRBJ2-7; clone_size: .; v_call: TRBV10-1; d_call: .; cdr3_nt: TGCGCCAGCAGTGTGTCGGCTAACCGGGAACAGTACTTC; cdr3_aa: CASSVSANREQYF
j_call: TRBJ2-7; clone_size: .; v_call: TRBV7-2; d_call: .; cdr3_nt: TGTGCCAGCAGCTTAGTTGGTGCGAGGGAAGATGCGCAGTACTTC; cdr3_aa: CASSLVGAREDAQYF